The rows below give T cell receptor beta chains drawn from one sample of a study of OX40 agonist ivuxolimab in advanced cancers. Only in-frame clones appear in the TCRdb table, and some are missing; sequencing was by immunoSEQ multiplex PCR. The sample includes over 75,000 clones, 85% to 95% of them seen just once. The sample in question was CD4+ or CD8+ T cells sorted from blood, obtained in a trial of the OX40 agonist ivuxolimab. These receptors came from an adult with an advanced solid tumor such as melanoma, head and neck, liver or kidney cancer. Each CDR3 is given with its conserved first and last residue. The D gene is left open where the match is weak. A row's size may be missing; if present it is once, few, many or a size class.

J gene,CDR3 length,V gene,D gene,clone size,CDR3 protein,CDR3 DNA
TRBJ2-1,12,TRBV6-5,-,-,CASTDYGNEQFF,TGTGCCAGCACGGATTATGGCAATGAGCAGTTCTTC
TRBJ2-1,16,TRBV6-5,TRBD1,-,CASSYGGQGARYEQFF,TGTGCCAGCAGTTACGGGGGACAGGGGGCGCGGTATGAGCAGTTCTTC
TRBJ2-6,12,TRBV7-6,-,-,CASSSPENVLTF,TGTGCCAGCAGCTCCCCGGAGAACGTCCTGACTTTC
TRBJ2-7,14,TRBV5-1,TRBD2,-,CASSLLADDYEQYF,TGCGCCAGCAGCTTACTAGCGGATGACTACGAGCAGTACTTC
TRBJ2-5,15,TRBV9,TRBD2,-,CASSDLAGNQETQYF,TGTGCCAGCAGCGACCTAGCGGGTAACCAAGAGACCCAGTACTTC
TRBJ2-7,13,TRBV29-1,-,-,CSVGTSSSYEQYF,TGCAGCGTTGGGACATCGAGCTCCTACGAGCAGTACTTC
TRBJ2-3,15,TRBV4-3,TRBD1,-,CASSQDRGRADTQYF,TGCGCCAGCAGCCAAGACAGGGGGCGTGCAGATACGCAGTATTTT
TRBJ2-5,16,TRBV5-1,TRBD1,-,CASSKATGRRQETQYF,TGCGCCAGCAGCAAGGCGACAGGGCGTAGGCAAGAGACCCAGTACTTC
TRBJ2-2,16,TRBV13,TRBD1,-,CASSKDRGRFAGELFF,TGTGCCAGCAGCAAAGACAGGGGGCGTTTTGCCGGGGAGCTGTTTTTT
TRBJ2-7,15,TRBV9,TRBD2,-,CASSAAGTSGDEQYF,TGTGCCAGCAGCGCTGCCGGGACTAGCGGGGACGAGCAGTACTTC
TRBJ1-5,12,TRBV11-2,-,-,CASSSENQPQHF,TGTGCCAGCAGCTCTGAGAATCAGCCCCAGCATTTT
TRBJ2-7,15,TRBV19,-,-,CASSPGIGDSYEQYF,TGTGCCAGTAGTCCGGGGATAGGGGACTCCTACGAGCAGTACTTC
TRBJ2-7,13,TRBV6-5,-,-,CASSYSRSYEQYF,TGTGCCAGCAGTTACAGTAGGTCCTACGAGCAGTACTTC
TRBJ2-7,14,TRBV5-5,-,-,CASSAGPTAYEQYF,TGTGCCAGCAGTGCGGGACCTACCGCCTACGAGCAGTACTTC
TRBJ2-5,15,TRBV21-1,-,-,CASSSRVGTQETQYF,TGTGCCAGCAGCTCAAGGGTGGGTACTCAAGAGACCCAGTACTTC
TRBJ2-5,12,TRBV9,-,-,CASSVVGGRQYF,TGTGCCAGCAGCGTAGTTGGGGGACGGCAGTACTTC
TRBJ1-5,15,TRBV9,-,-,CASSQQHPTNQPQHF,TGTGCCAGCTCTCAACAGCACCCCACCAATCAGCCCCAGCATTTT
TRBJ2-3,13,TRBV27,-,-,CASSLLGTDTQYF,TGTGCCAGCAGTTTATTAGGCACAGATACGCAGTATTTT
TRBJ1-4,15,TRBV5-3,-,-,CARSPFQQGNQKLFF,TGTGCCAGAAGCCCATTTCAACAGGGTAATCAAAAACTGTTTTTT
TRBJ1-1,13,TRBV6-6,-,-,CASSEGGWTEAFF,TGTGCCAGCAGCGAAGGGGGATGGACTGAAGCTTTCTTT
TRBJ1-2,15,TRBV10-1,TRBD1,-,CASSSGTGTSYGYTF,TGCGCCAGCAGTTCTGGGACAGGGACCAGCTATGGCTACACCTTC
TRBJ2-7,13,TRBV7-6,-,-,CASSLGRGDEQYF,TGTGCCAGCAGCTTAGGCAGGGGAGACGAGCAGTACTTC
TRBJ2-1,15,TRBV7-9,-,-,CASSLDAGLYNEQFF,TGTGCCAGCAGCTTGGACGCGGGACTTTACAATGAGCAGTTCTTC
TRBJ2-7,18,TRBV5-4,-,-,CASSLQPSTGRRRDEQYF,TGTGCCAGCAGCTTGCAGCCCTCGACAGGGAGGAGGAGGGACGAGCAGTACTTC
TRBJ1-3,11,TRBV20-1,-,-,CSARFGNTIYF,TGCAGTGCTAGATTTGGGAACACCATATATTTT
TRBJ2-3,14,TRBV4-1,-,-,CASSPGLQTDTQYF,TGCGCCAGCAGCCCCGGACTACAAACAGATACGCAGTATTTT
TRBJ2-6,13,TRBV6-5,-,-,CASSYFGANVLTF,TGTGCCAGCAGTTACTTTGGGGCCAACGTCCTGACTTTC
TRBJ2-5,14,TRBV10-1,-,-,CASSESGHQETQYF,TGCGCCAGCAGTGAAAGCGGCCACCAAGAGACCCAGTACTTC
TRBJ2-2,13,TRBV29-1,-,-,CSVRGANTGELFF,TGCAGCGTTCGAGGAGCGAACACCGGGGAGCTGTTTTTT
TRBJ2-3,17,TRBV13,TRBD2,-,CASSLRLAGVLTDTQYF,TGTGCCAGCAGCTTACGGCTAGCGGGAGTGTTGACAGATACGCAGTATTTT
TRBJ2-5,14,TRBV6-5,TRBD1,-,CASSYEGTGETQYF,TGTGCCAGCAGTTACGAAGGGACAGGGGAGACCCAGTACTTC
TRBJ1-6,12,TRBV6-5,-,once,CASGLGGSPLHF,TGTGCCAGCGGCTTGGGAGGATCACCCCTCCACTTT
TRBJ1-1,12,TRBV6-6,-,-,CASTTTGSEAFF,TGTGCCAGCACCACGACAGGATCGGAAGCTTTCTTT
TRBJ1-1,13,TRBV29-1,-,-,CSVEDRGNTEAFF,TGCAGCGTTGAAGATAGAGGGAACACTGAAGCTTTCTTT
TRBJ1-3,16,TRBV4-1,-,-,CASSQLDRYSGNTIYF,TGCGCCAGCAGCCAGCTAGACAGGTACTCTGGAAACACCATATATTTT
TRBJ1-6,15,TRBV7-8,-,-,CASSIVGDTNSPLHF,TGTGCCAGCAGCATAGTGGGGGACACGAATTCACCCCTCCACTTT
TRBJ1-2,14,TRBV6-5,TRBD1,few,CASSYARGAKGYTF,TGTGCCAGCAGTTACGCCAGGGGGGCGAAAGGCTACACCTTC
TRBJ2-1,17,TRBV5-8,-,-,CASSLEGIQSSYNEQFF,TGTGCCAGCAGCTTGGAAGGGATCCAAAGCTCCTACAATGAGCAGTTCTTC
TRBJ2-2,12,TRBV29-1,-,-,CSVIGDTGELFF,TGCAGCGTTATAGGGGACACCGGGGAGCTGTTTTTT
TRBJ2-7,15,TRBV6-1,TRBD1,-,CASSEEQGGSYEQYF,TGTGCCAGCAGTGAAGAACAGGGGGGCTCCTACGAGCAGTACTTC
TRBJ2-3,13,TRBV13,TRBD1,-,CASSSDRRDTQYF,TGTGCCAGCAGCTCGGACAGGAGGGATACGCAGTATTTT
TRBJ2-7,14,TRBV10-1,TRBD1,once,CASSSRQGAYEQYF,TGCGCCAGCAGTTCGCGACAGGGTGCTTACGAGCAGTACTTC
TRBJ1-4,14,TRBV4-1,TRBD1,-,CASSPRQGGEKLFF,TGCGCCAGCAGCCCTAGACAGGGTGGTGAAAAACTGTTTTTT
TRBJ2-5,13,TRBV5-6,TRBD2,-,CASSSGTSGGQYF,TGTGCCAGCAGCTCCGGGACTAGCGGGGGCCAGTACTTC
TRBJ1-2,13,TRBV19,-,-,CASSITENYGYTF,TGTGCCAGTAGTATCACAGAGAACTATGGCTACACCTTC
TRBJ2-1,12,TRBV10-3,-,once,CAISESPNEQFF,TGTGCCATCAGTGAGTCACCCAATGAGCAGTTCTTC
TRBJ2-7,15,TRBV10-3,TRBD1,-,CAISEPGQGTYEQYF,TGTGCCATCAGTGAGCCGGGACAGGGGACCTACGAGCAGTACTTC
TRBJ1-1,14,TRBV19,-,-,CASSISGENTEAFF,TGTGCCAGTAGTATCTCAGGGGAGAACACTGAAGCTTTCTTT
TRBJ1-6,14,TRBV19,-,-,CASSGAERGSPLHF,TGTGCCAGTAGTGGCGCCGAACGGGGGTCACCCCTCCACTTT
TRBJ2-3,16,TRBV7-2,-,-,CASSLPRDLPTDTQYF,TGTGCCAGCAGCTTACCCCGGGACCTGCCCACAGATACGCAGTATTTT